One T cell receptor (beta chain) is described in this entry. Its antigen remains unknown. V was cut by 3 bases and J by 0 bases, with 15 bases left in between. The germline V gene has CDR1 WSHSY and CDR2 SAAADI. The CDR3 consists of 18 residues. Here immunoSEQ multiplex PCR was the method, and the copy in TCRdb shows in-frame clones only, minus some. The sample records roughly 35,000 clones, 76% being singletons. This sample is part of a study of regulatory and conventional T cells in RAG deficiency. Study results and caveats: Shannon entropy was markedly lower and Simpson indices higher in RAG-deficient patients than control T-cell subsets. Shorter CDR3s in all patient subsets; >90% Treg-Tconv overlap in Omenn. Omenn syndrome and CID/AS patients had roughly 100-fold fewer unique Treg TCR beta sequences, versus roughly 10-fold elsewhere.

Blood CD4+ CD25-low CD127-high conventional T cells supplied the genomic DNA template. In addition, the sample was reused for a study of regulatory T cells. That study reports: Primers: 52 TRBV forward and 13 TRBJ reverse.

The source of this sequence is a human donor in good health. The sequenced sample consisted of CD4+ effector T cells sorted from blood. The V gene is TRBV10-2, the J gene TRBJ1-6, with D perhaps matching TRBD1 (6 bases). The CDR3 spells CASSEVAGESSYNSPLHF. CDR3 DNA: TGCGCCAGCAGTGAAGTGGCAGGGGAAAGCTCCTATAATTCACCCCTCCACTTT.